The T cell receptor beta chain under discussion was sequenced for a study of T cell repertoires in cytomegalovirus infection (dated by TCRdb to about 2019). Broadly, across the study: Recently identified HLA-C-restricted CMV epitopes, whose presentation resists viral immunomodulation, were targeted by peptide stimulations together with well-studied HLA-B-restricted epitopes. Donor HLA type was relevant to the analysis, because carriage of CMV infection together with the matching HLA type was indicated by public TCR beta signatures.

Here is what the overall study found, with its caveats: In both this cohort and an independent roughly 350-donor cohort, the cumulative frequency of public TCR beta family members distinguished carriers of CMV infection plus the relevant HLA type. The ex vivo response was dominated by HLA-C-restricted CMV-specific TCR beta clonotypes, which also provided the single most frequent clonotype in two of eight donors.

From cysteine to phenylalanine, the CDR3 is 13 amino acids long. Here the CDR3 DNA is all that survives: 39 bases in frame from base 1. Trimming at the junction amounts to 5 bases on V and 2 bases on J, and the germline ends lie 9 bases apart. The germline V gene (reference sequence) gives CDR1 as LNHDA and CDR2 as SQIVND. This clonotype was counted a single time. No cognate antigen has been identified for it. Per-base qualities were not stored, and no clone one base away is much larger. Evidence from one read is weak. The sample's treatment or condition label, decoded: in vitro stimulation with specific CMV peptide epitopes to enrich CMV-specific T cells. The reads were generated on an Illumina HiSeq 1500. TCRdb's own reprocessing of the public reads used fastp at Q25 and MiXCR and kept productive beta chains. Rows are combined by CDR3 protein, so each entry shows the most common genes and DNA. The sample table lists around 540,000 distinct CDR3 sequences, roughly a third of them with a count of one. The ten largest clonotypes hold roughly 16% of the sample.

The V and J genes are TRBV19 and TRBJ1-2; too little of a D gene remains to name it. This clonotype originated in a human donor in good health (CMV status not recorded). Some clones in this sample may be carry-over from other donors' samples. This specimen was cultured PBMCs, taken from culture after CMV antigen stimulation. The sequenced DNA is TGTGCCAGTAGTTATGAAAGAAACTATGGCTACACCTTC. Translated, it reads CASSYERNYGYTF.